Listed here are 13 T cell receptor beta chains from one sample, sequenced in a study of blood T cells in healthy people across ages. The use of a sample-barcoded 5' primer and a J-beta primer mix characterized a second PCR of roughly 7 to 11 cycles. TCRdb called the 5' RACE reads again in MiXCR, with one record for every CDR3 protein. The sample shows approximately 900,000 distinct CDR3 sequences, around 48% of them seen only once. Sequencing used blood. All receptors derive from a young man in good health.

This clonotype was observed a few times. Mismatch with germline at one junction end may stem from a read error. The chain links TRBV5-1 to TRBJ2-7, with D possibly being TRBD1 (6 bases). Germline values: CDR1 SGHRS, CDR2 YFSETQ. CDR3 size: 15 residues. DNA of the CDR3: TGCGCCAGCAGTTTGGGGGACACCGCATTCTACGAGCAGTACTTC. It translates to CASSLGDTAFYEQYF.

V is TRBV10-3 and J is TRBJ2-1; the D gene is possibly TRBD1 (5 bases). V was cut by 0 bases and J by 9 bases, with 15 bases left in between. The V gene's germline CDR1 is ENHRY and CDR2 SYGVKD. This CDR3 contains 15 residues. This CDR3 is CAISESIQGNGEQFF. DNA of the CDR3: TGTGCCATCAGTGAGTCTATTCAGGGAAATGGTGAGCAGTTCTTC.

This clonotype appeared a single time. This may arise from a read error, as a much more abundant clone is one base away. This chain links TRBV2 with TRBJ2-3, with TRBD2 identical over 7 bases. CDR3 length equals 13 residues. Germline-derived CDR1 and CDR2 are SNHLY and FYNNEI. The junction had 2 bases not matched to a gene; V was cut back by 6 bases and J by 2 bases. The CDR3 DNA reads TGTGCCAGCAGGGGGGGGGACACAGATACGCAGTATTTT. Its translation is CASRGGDTDTQYF.

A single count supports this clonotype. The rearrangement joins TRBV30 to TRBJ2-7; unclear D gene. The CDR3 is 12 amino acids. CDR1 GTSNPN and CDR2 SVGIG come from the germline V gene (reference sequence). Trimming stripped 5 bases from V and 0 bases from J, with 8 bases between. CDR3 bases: TGTGCCTGGGCGCCAGTCTCCTACGAGCAGTACTTC. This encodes CAWAPVSYEQYF.

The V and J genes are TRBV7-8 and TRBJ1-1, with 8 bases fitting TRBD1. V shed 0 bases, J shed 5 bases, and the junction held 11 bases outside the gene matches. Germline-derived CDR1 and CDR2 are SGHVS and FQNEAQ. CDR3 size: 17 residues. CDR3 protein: CASSLASRTGTRTEAFF. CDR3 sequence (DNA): TGTGCCAGCAGCTTAGCGTCGAGGACAGGGACTCGAACTGAAGCTTTCTTT.

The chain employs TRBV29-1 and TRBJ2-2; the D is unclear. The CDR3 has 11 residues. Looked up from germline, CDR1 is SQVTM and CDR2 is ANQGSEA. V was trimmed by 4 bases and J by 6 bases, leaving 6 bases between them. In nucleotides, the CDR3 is TGCAGCGTTGCCCCTGCCGGGGAGCTGTTTTTT. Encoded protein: CSVAPAGELFF.

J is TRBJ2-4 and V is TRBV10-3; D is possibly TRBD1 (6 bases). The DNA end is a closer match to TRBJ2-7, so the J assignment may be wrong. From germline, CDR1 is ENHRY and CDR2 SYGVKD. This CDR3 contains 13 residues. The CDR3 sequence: CASRGVGSYEQYF. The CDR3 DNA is TGTGCCAGCAGGGGCGTAGGGAGCTACGAGCAGTACTTC.

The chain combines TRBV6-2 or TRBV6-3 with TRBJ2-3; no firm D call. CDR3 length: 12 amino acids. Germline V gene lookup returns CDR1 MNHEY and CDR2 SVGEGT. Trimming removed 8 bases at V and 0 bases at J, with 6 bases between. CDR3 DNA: TGTGCCAGCGGGTTAAGCACAGATACGCAGTATTTT. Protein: CASGLSTDTQYF.

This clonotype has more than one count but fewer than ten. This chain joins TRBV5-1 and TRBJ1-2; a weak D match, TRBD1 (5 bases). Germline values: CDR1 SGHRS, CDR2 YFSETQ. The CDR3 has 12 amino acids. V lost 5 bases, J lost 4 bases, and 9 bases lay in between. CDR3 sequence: CASRTDFYGYTF. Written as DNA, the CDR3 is TGCGCCAGCAGGACAGACTTCTATGGCTACACCTTC.

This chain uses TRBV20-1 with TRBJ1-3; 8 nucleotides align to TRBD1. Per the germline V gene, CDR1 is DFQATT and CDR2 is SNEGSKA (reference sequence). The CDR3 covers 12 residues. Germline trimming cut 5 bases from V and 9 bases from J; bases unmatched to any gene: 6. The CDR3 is CSARTGFGTIYF. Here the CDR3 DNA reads TGCAGTGCTCGGACAGGGTTTGGCACCATATATTTT.

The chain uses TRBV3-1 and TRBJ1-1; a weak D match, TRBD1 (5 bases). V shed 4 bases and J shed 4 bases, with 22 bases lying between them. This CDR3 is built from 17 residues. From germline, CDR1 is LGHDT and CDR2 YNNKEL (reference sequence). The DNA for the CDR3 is TGTGCCAGCAGCCCCGGTTGGGGGGGGAGGGTTAGCACTGAAGCTTTCTTT. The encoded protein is CASSPGWGGRVSTEAFF. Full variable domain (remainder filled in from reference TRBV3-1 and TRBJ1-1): DTAVSQTPKYLVTQMGNDKSIKCEQNLGHDTMYWYKQDSKKFLKIMFSYNNKELIINETVPNRFSPKSPDKAHLNLHINSLELGDSAVYFCASSPGWGGRVSTEAFFGQGTRLTVV.

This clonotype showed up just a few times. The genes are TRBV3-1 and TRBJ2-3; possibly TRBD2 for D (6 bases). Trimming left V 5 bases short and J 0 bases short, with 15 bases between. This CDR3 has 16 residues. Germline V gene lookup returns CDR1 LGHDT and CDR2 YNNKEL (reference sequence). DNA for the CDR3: TGTGCCAGCAGCACGGGGACTGGCGCTAGCACAGATACGCAGTATTTT. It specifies CASSTGTGASTDTQYF.

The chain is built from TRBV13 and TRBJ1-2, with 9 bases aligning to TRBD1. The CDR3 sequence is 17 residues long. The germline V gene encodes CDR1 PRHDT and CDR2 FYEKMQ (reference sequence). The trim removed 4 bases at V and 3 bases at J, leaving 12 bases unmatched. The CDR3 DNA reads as TGTGCCAGCAGCTCTAAAAAGGACAGGGGCTTACACTATGGCTACACCTTC. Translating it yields CASSSKKDRGLHYGYTF.